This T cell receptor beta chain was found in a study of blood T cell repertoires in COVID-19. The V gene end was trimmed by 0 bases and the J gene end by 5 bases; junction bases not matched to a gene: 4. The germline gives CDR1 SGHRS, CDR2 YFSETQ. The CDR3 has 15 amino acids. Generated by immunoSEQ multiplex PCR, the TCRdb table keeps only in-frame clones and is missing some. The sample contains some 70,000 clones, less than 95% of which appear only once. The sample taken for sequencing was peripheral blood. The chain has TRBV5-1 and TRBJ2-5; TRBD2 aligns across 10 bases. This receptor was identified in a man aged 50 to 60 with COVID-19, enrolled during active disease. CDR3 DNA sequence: TGCGCCAGCAGCTTGGGAGCGGGAGGGCTCGAGACCCAGTACTTC. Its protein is CASSLGAGGLETQYF.